This TCR beta chain appears in the sequencing data of a study of sequential checkpoint blockade in melanoma. At the level of the study: Maintenance nivolumab came after either treatment sequence.

TCRdb's table, derived via immunoSEQ multiplex PCR, lists solely in-frame clones and lacks some. Among 30,000 to 40,000 clones listed, 70% to 90% were seen once. V lost 1 base and J 8 bases, leaving 9 bases between the germline ends. The germline CDR1 and CDR2 sequences are MNHEY and SMNVEV (reference sequence). The CDR3 is 13 amino acids. The treatment was: randomized to nivolumab then ipilimumab (arm A) or the reverse (arm B). DNA-damaging chemotherapy had not been given to any patient beforehand. From thawed PBMCs, live CD3+CD8+ cells negative for CD19 and CD56 were sorted. The sequence was collected from a human donor with melanoma. This chain links TRBV27 with TRBJ2-1; the D gene is possibly TRBD1 (5 bases). Sample: CD8+ T cells sorted from blood (inferred from file names), taken from a patient given nivolumab and ipilimumab in sequence. CDR3 in amino acids: CASSLLGVHEQFF. CDR3 sequence (DNA): TGTGCCAGCAGTTTATTAGGGGTTCATGAGCAGTTCTTC.